This T cell receptor beta chain was found in a study of cytomegalovirus exposure and HLA in healthy donors. Regarding the study as a whole: Most subjects had HLA-A and HLA-B alleles reportedly predicted accurately by TCR beta sequences.

PCR primers comprised 60 Vbeta and 13 Jbeta primers. TCRdb keeps only in-frame clones here, not all; method: immunoSEQ multiplex PCR. The table lists around 100,000 clones, 73% of them singletons. In germline, CDR1 is MDHEN, CDR2 SYDVKM. J was trimmed by 4 bases and V by 7 bases; bases with no gene match: 4. This CDR3 spans 13 amino acids. Notes on this clone: Its antigen is unknown.

The sequenced sample was PBMCs. The TCR comes from a woman aged 25 to 39 in good health and CMV-seronegative. The V call is TRBV28, the J call TRBJ1-1, with 9 bases matching TRBD1. The CDR3 loop reads CASTGGQGTEAFF. Written as DNA, the CDR3 is TGTGCCAGCACAGGGGGACAGGGCACTGAAGCTTTCTTT.